Below, 6 T cell receptor beta chains from the same sample are listed, as sequenced in a study of T cells in Graves' hyperthyroidism and ophthalmopathy. What was amplified from RNA transcripts were TCR beta CDR3 regions. A first-round RT-PCR of the TCR CDR3 used the HTBI primer set. TCRdb processed the multiplex PCR reads anew with MiXCR; each CDR3 protein has one entry. Of about 500,000 distinct CDR3 sequences in the sample, about 15% are singletons; the top ten hold about 29%. The sample comprised blood. The origin of the receptors is a woman aged 30 to 39 with Graves' ophthalmopathy.

This clonotype appeared a few times. The rearrangement links TRBV5-1 to TRBJ1-2, with D perhaps TRBD1 (5 bases). The CDR3 is made up of 18 amino acids. The germline V gene encodes CDR1 SGHRS and CDR2 YFSETQ. Trimming removed 0 bases from V and 1 base from J, with 19 bases in between. The CDR3 DNA reads TGCGCCAGCAGCTTGGAATGGGACCCCTACCGGAGTAACTATGGCTACACCTTC. This sequence encodes CASSLEWDPYRSNYGYTF. The whole variable domain, remainder taken from reference TRBV5-1 and TRBJ1-2, is KAGVTQTPRYLIKTRGQQVTLSCSPISGHRSVSWYQQTPGQGLQFLFEYFSETQRNKGNFPGRFSGRQFSNSRSEMNVSTLELGDSALYLCASSLEWDPYRSNYGYTFGSGTRLTVV.

This clonotype has ten or more counts. The chain employs TRBV30 and TRBJ2-3; no clear D. CDR1 GTSNPN and CDR2 SVGIG come from the germline V gene (reference sequence). V was pared by 5 bases and J by 0 bases, with 9 bases between. The CDR3 is 13 amino acids. CDR3 amino acids: CAWGTVSTDTQYF. CDR3 bases: TGTGCCTGGGGAACAGTTAGCACAGATACGCAGTATTTT. The whole variable domain, filled in from reference TRBV30 and TRBJ2-3, reads SQTIHQWPATLVQPVGSPLSLECTVEGTSNPNLYWYRQAAGRGLQLLFYSVGIGQISSEVPQNLSASRPQDRQFILSSKKLLLSDSGFYLCAWGTVSTDTQYFGPGTRLTVL.

The J gene is TRBJ2-2, the V gene TRBV5-1; 11 nucleotides agree with TRBD2. V shed 2 bases, J shed 6 bases, and the junction held 3 bases outside the gene matches. This CDR3 comprises 15 residues. Per germline, CDR1 SGHRS and CDR2 YFSETQ. CDR3 DNA sequence: TGCGCCAGCAGCTTCATAGCGGGAGGGCCCGGGGAGCTGTTTTTT. Residues: CASSFIAGGPGELFF.

J is TRBJ2-7 and V is TRBV6-2 or TRBV6-3; D is possibly TRBD1 (6 bases). Deletions cut 2 bases from V and 0 bases from J, with 14 bases between. The CDR3 length is 16 residues. The germline CDR1 and CDR2 sequences are MNHEY and SVGEGT. The DNA of the CDR3 is TGTGCCAGCAGTTACAATAACCGGGACACCTCCTACGAGCAGTACTTC. This translates into CASSYNNRDTSYEQYF.

This clonotype was detected only a few times. This chain connects TRBV19 to TRBJ2-7; a weak D match, TRBD1 (5 bases). In germline, CDR1 is LNHDA, CDR2 SQIVND (reference sequence). This CDR3 comprises 15 residues. The V gene lost 5 bases and the J gene lost 1 base, with 15 bases spanning the gap. Here the CDR3 reads CASSDSRLESYEQYF. CDR3 coding DNA: TGTGCCAGTAGTGACAGCAGGTTGGAATCCTACGAGCAGTACTTC.

V usage is TRBV20-1 and J usage is TRBJ2-7; TRBD2 agrees at 9 bases. J gave up 0 bases and V 5 bases, and 8 bases lay outside the gene matches. Germline lookup yields CDR1 DFQATT and CDR2 SNEGSKA (reference sequence). The CDR3 is 15 amino acids. The CDR3 DNA reads as TGCAGTGCTCTGTTCGCTAGCGGGAACTCCTACGAGCAGTACTTC. Amino acid sequence: CSALFASGNSYEQYF.